The entry that follows covers one T cell receptor (beta chain) sequence. Clones were sequenced by immunoSEQ multiplex PCR, and TCRdb holds only the in-frame ones, with some missing. The sample contains a few hundred thousand clones, 88% of which appear only once. The CDR3 has 15 amino acids. V dropped 4 bases and J dropped 5; count of bases not matched to a gene: 6. Germline CDR1 and CDR2: SGHAT and FQDESV (reference sequence). The data stem from a study of blood T cell repertoires in COVID-19. This sequence was found in a man between 60 and 75 years old who had recovered from COVID-19. The chain recombines TRBV11-1 with TRBJ2-5; TRBD1 matches 11 bases. The specimen was peripheral blood. The CDR3 sequence: CASSSGQGAWETQYF. In nucleotides, the CDR3 is TGTGCCAGCAGCTCAGGACAGGGGGCTTGGGAGACCCAGTACTTC.